The 10 T cell receptor beta chains listed next were all sequenced from one sample in a study of shared clonotypes between healthy human individuals. Using immunoSEQ multiplex PCR, the repertoire was profiled, and TCRdb retains in-frame clones only, with some absent. The repertoire has around 500,000 clones, roughly 80% of them found once; the top ten carry 9.5% to 15%. Sequencing was carried out using PBMCs. These receptors were obtained from a middle-aged woman in good health. Some clones in this sample may be carry-over from other donors' samples.

This clone was seen just once. The rearrangement joins TRBV19 to TRBJ2-1, with D tentatively TRBD2 (6 bases). This CDR3 region has 15 residues. The germline V gene encodes CDR1 LNHDA and CDR2 SQIVND (reference sequence). The V end was cut by 6 bases, the J end by 0 bases, with 12 bases between. This CDR3 is CASRSGPRSYNEQFF. In DNA form, the CDR3 reads TGTGCCAGTAGGAGCGGGCCCCGCTCCTACAATGAGCAGTTCTTC.

This clone was counted a single time. The chain couples TRBV28 to TRBJ2-2, with D tentatively TRBD1 or TRBD2 (5 bases each). From germline, CDR1 is MDHEN and CDR2 SYDVKM. This CDR3 region has 15 residues. V was cut by 7 bases and J by 1 base, with 13 bases left in between. DNA of the CDR3: TGTGCCAGCATACGGGGCGGCAGGAACACCGGGGAGCTGTTTTTT. Protein sequence: CASIRGGRNTGELFF.

This chain uses TRBV4-1 with TRBJ2-7; tentative D call: TRBD1 (5 bases). CDR1 and CDR2 (germline): MGHRA, YSYEKL. CDR3 length: 17 amino acids. With 0 bases removed from V and 2 bases from J, the gap between germline ends came to 17 bases. This chain's CDR3 is CASSQDSPEQVPYEQYF. CDR3 coding DNA: TGCGCCAGCAGCCAAGACTCCCCTGAACAGGTTCCCTACGAGCAGTACTTC.

This chain links TRBV18 with TRBJ2-5; D ambiguous. V dropped 4 bases and J dropped 5 bases, with 11 bases sitting between them. The CDR3 runs 13 residues. CDR1 and CDR2 from the germline V gene are KGHSH and LQKENI. The CDR3 nucleotides read TGTGCCAGCTCACGTGAGGTTAAGGAGACCCAGTACTTC. Encoded protein: CASSREVKETQYF.

The chain joins TRBV7-2 to TRBJ2-1; 8 bases agree with TRBD2. Unmatched junction bases numbered 7, after V lost 4 bases and J lost 5 bases. Germline CDR1 SGHTA, CDR2 FQGNSA. The CDR3 runs 15 residues. Here the CDR3 reads CASSYYTGRDNEQFF. For the CDR3, the DNA is TGTGCCAGCAGCTACTACACCGGGAGGGACAATGAGCAGTTCTTC.

CDR3 sequence: CASSKTGYEQFF. The CDR3 DNA follows: TGTGCCAGCAGCAAGACTGGCTATGAGCAGTTCTTC. The V call is TRBV7-9, the J call TRBJ2-1; no clear D gene. The CDR3 runs 12 residues. Germline V gene lookup returns CDR1 SEHNR and CDR2 FQNEAQ (reference sequence). V was clipped by 5 bases and J by 8 bases, with 10 bases between them.

This clone came up once. This chain joins TRBV6-1 and TRBJ2-1; D is possibly TRBD1 (5 bases). Trimming cost V 8 bases and J 2 bases, with 13 bases left between them. Germline values: CDR1 MNHNS, CDR2 SASEGT. The CDR3 has 14 amino acids. Here the CDR3 reads CASGQGSTYNEQFF. The CDR3 DNA is TGTGCCAGCGGTCAGGGCAGTACCTACAATGAGCAGTTCTTC.

Comment on this clone: This may stem from a read error, because a much larger clone lies one nucleotide away. V is TRBV9 and J is TRBJ1-4; D is undetermined. Trimming removed 0 bases at V and 6 bases at J, with 12 bases between. CDR3 size: 15 residues. Germline V lookup: CDR1 SGDLS, CDR2 YYNGEE. CDR3 residues: CASSVGWVRDEKLFF. The CDR3 DNA reads TGTGCCAGCAGCGTAGGGTGGGTAAGGGATGAAAAACTGTTTTTT.

As concerns this clone: This likely came from a read error, as a far larger clone is one base away. The sample has other DNA sequences that encode this CDR3 too. The CDR3 is CASSSGFDTEAFF. The CDR3 bases are TGTGCCAGCAGTTCCGGGTTTGACACTGAAGCTTTCTTC. V gene TRBV28 combines with J gene TRBJ1-1, with no clear D. CDR3 length equals 13 residues. Germline loops: CDR1 MDHEN, CDR2 SYDVKM.

This chain connects TRBV30 to TRBJ2-1, with no clear D. CDR1 and CDR2 from the germline V gene are GTSNPN and SVGIG (reference sequence). The CDR3 length is 12 residues. The V gene lost 1 base and the J gene lost 6 bases, with 7 bases spanning the gap. DNA of the CDR3: TGTGCCTGGAGTGGACTCACCAATGAGCAGTTCTTC. It is translated as CAWSGLTNEQFF.